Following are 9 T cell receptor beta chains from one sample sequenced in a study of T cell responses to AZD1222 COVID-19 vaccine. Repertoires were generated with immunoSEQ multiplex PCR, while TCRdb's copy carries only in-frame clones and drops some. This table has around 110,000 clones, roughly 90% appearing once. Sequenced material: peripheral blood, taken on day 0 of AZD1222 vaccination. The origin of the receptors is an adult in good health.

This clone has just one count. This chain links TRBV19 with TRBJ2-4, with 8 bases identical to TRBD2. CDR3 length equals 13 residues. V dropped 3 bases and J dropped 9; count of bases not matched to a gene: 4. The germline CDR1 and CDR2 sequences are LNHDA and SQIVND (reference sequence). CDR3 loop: CASSMRGAGIQYF. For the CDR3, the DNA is TGTGCCAGTAGTATGCGGGGGGCGGGCATTCAGTACTTC. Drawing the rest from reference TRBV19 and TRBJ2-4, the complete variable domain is DGGITQSPKYLFRKEGQNVTLSCEQNLNHDAMYWYRQDPGQGLRLIYYSQIVNDFQKGDIAEGYSVSREKKESFPLTVTSAQKNPTAFYLCASSMRGAGIQYFGAGTRLSVL.

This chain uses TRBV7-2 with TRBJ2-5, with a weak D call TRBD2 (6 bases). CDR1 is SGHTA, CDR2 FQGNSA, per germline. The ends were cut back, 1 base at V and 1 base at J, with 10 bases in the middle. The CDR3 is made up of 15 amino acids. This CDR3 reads CASSLDAGIQETQYF. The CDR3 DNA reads TGTGCCAGCAGCTTAGATGCGGGGATCCAAGAGACCCAGTACTTC.

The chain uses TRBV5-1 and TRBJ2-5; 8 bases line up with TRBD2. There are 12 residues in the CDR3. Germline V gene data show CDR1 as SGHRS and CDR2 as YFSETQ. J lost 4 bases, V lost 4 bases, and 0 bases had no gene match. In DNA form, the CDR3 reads TGCGCCAGCAGCCGGGAGGGAGAGACCCAGTACTTC. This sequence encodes CASSREGETQYF.

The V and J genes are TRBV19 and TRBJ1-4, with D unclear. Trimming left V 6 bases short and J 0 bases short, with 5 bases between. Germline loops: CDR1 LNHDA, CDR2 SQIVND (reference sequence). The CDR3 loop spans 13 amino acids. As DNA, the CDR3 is TGTGCCAGTAGGGGGTCAACTAATGAAAAACTGTTTTTT. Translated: CASRGSTNEKLFF.

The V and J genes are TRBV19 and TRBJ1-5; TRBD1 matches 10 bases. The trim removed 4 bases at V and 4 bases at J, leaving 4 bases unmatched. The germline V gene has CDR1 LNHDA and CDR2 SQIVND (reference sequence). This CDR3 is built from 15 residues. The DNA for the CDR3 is TGTGCCAGTAGTAGAGCGGGACAGGGGAATCAGCCCCAGCATTTT. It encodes CASSRAGQGNQPQHF.

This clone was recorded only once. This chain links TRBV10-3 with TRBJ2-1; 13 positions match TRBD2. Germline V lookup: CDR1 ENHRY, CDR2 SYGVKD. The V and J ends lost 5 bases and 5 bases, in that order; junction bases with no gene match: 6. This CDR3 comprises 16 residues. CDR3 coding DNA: TGTGCCATCAGTCCACTAGCGGGAGGGTCCGACAATGAGCAGTTCTTC. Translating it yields CAISPLAGGSDNEQFF.

The CDR3 nucleotides read TGTGCCAGCAGTGAGGGAGTCCTCCTCGGGCAGCCCCAGCATTTT. Its protein product is CASSEGVLLGQPQHF. V usage is TRBV6-1 and J usage is TRBJ1-5, with D unclear. The CDR3 sequence is 15 residues long. Germline values: CDR1 MNHNS, CDR2 SASEGT. The V end was cut by 3 bases, the J end by 7 bases, with 16 bases between.

CDR3 DNA sequence: TGCGCCAGCAGCTCGGACAGGGGAAAGACCCAGTACTTC. It codes for CASSSDRGKTQYF. The rearrangement uses TRBV5-1 and TRBJ2-5, with TRBD1 identical over 9 bases. Looked up from germline, CDR1 is SGHRS and CDR2 is YFSETQ. V lost 3 bases and J lost 6; bases outside the gene matches: 3. The CDR3 extends over 13 amino acids.

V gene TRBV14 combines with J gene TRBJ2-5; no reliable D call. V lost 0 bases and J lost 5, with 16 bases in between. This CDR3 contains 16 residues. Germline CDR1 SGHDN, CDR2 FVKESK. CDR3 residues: CASSQDRKGWKETQYF. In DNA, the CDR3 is TGTGCCAGCAGCCAAGATAGGAAGGGATGGAAGGAGACCCAGTACTTC.